This T cell receptor beta chain derives from a study of blood T cell repertoires in COVID-19. As for the study in general: T cells, B-cell-depleted T cells, or PBMCs provided the cDNA or gDNA that served as material.

The CDR3 consists of 17 residues. The junction had 4 bases not matched to a gene; V was cut back by 2 bases and J by 2 bases. CDR1 is SGHTA and CDR2 is FQGNSA in the germline V gene. Seattle-derived patients entered the study during active infection and were followed longitudinally. Original processing notes: Amplified reference gene primers provided the basis for estimating nucleated cell counts. Assay: immunoSEQ multiplex PCR; the TCRdb copy retains only in-frame clones and omits some. V, J and clone size derive from that table, while D and trimming were established from the DNA sequence. The repertoire has about 68,000 clones, 65% to 90% of them found once; the top ten carry 5.5% to 7%.

The genes are TRBV7-2 and TRBJ2-4; 12 positions agree with TRBD2. The sequenced sample was peripheral blood. The receptor comes from an elderly man with COVID-19, enrolled during active disease. The CDR3 protein is CASSLSLAGGPKNIQYF. CDR3 coding DNA: TGTGCCAGCAGCTTATCTCTAGCGGGGGGGCCCAAAAACATTCAGTACTTC.